These 31 T cell receptor beta chains were sequenced from one sample in a study of PD-L1 blockade in urothelial cancer. Assay: immunoSEQ multiplex PCR; the TCRdb copy retains only in-frame clones and omits some. This sample has more than 90,000 clones, with around 93% found just once. Time point described: peripheral blood 6 weeks after treatment start. The sample here was PBMCs, taken around atezolizumab (anti-PD-L1) treatment. The receptor source for this set is a man between 60 and 75 years old with urothelial cancer.

V gene TRBV2 combines with J gene TRBJ1-3, with TRBD1 as a possible D gene (6 bases). This CDR3 region has 17 residues. Germline lookup yields CDR1 SNHLY and CDR2 FYNNEI. The V end was cut by 4 bases, the J end by 4 bases, with 20 bases between. CDR3: CASSAWGGLRKGNTIYF. The CDR3 DNA follows: TGTGCCAGCAGTGCGTGGGGGGGCTTAAGGAAGGGAAACACCATATATTTT.

This sequence joins TRBV30 and TRBJ2-2; D perhaps matches TRBD2 (5 bases). CDR3 length: 15 residues. CDR1 and CDR2 (germline): GTSNPN, SVGIG (reference sequence). Trimming shortened V by 0 bases and J by 8 bases, and 16 bases separated the two germline ends. The CDR3 DNA reads as TGTGCCTGGAGTGTACAAGGAGCGGAAGATGGGGAGCTGTTTTTT. It translates to CAWSVQGAEDGELFF.

This clone was observed a handful of times. V usage is TRBV20-1 and J usage is TRBJ1-1; unclear D gene. Trimming stripped 6 bases from V and 6 bases from J, with 11 bases between. This CDR3 has 11 amino acids. Germline CDR1 and CDR2: DFQATT and SNEGSKA (reference sequence). Written as DNA, the CDR3 is TGCAGTGCCCTCTTTGTTCCTGAAGCTTTCTTT. This gives the protein CSALFVPEAFF.

The chain carries TRBV5-4 and TRBJ2-6, with TRBD2 as a possible D gene (5 bases). Trimming took 6 bases from V and 0 from J, leaving 13 bases between them. Germline CDR1 reads SGHNT; CDR2 reads YYREEE (reference sequence). This CDR3 is built from 16 residues. The CDR3 is CASTRTLSSGANVLTF. The CDR3 DNA reads TGTGCCAGCACCCGGACTCTGAGCTCTGGGGCCAACGTCCTGACTTTC.

This chain links TRBV5-6 with TRBJ1-5, with D tentatively TRBD1 (6 bases). V dropped 1 base and J dropped 5 bases, with 10 bases sitting between them. Germline assignment: CDR1 SGHDT and CDR2 YYEEEE. The length of the CDR3 is 14 residues. The CDR3, as DNA: TGTGCCAGCAGCTTGACAGGGTGGGATCAGCCCCAGCATTTT. Translating gives CASSLTGWDQPQHF.

For the CDR3, the DNA is TGCGCCAGCAGCCCGGGACAGTTAAATGAAAAACTGTTTTTT. As protein: CASSPGQLNEKLFF. V usage is TRBV5-1 and J usage is TRBJ1-4; 7 bases are a match to TRBD1. Losses at the gene ends were 4 bases for V and 5 bases for J; bases not matched to a gene: 5. Germline CDR1 SGHRS, CDR2 YFSETQ. The CDR3 totals 14 residues.

The rearrangement links TRBV18 to TRBJ1-1, with TRBD1 matching over 9 bases. Germline V gene data show CDR1 as KGHSH and CDR2 as LQKENI. V trimming: 6 bases; J trimming: 1 base; junction bases outside the gene matches: 3. This CDR3 spans 14 amino acids. DNA for the CDR3: TGTGCCAGCTCCAGGGGACAGGGGAACACTGAAGCTTTCTTT. Encoded protein: CASSRGQGNTEAFF.

This chain joins TRBV4-1 and TRBJ1-5; TRBD1 might be the D (5 bases). Deletions cut 1 base from V and 3 bases from J, with 10 bases between. Germline CDR1 and CDR2: MGHRA and YSYEKL. This CDR3 comprises 15 residues. This chain's CDR3 is CASSQVDRSNQPQHF. The CDR3 region has the DNA TGCGCCAGCAGCCAAGTTGACAGATCCAATCAGCCCCAGCATTTT.

The J gene is TRBJ1-1, the V gene TRBV28, with a tentative D call TRBD1 (5 bases). Looked up from germline, CDR1 is MDHEN and CDR2 is SYDVKM. The CDR3 spans 14 residues. Trimming cost V 6 bases and J 4 bases, with 15 bases left between them. CDR3 bases: TGTGCCAGCAGCCCCGGGGGGGGGAGCACTGAAGCTTTCTTT. It encodes CASSPGGGSTEAFF.

The genes are TRBV11-2 and TRBJ2-3; no definite D call. There are 16 residues in the CDR3. Germline V lookup: CDR1 SGHAT, CDR2 FQNNGV. Trimming stripped 1 base from V and 3 bases from J, with 14 bases between. CDR3 protein: CASSLGPSPQTDTQYF. As DNA, the CDR3 is TGTGCCAGCAGCTTAGGGCCCTCGCCCCAAACAGATACGCAGTATTTT.

The chain has TRBV29-1 and TRBJ2-1; 9 nucleotides line up with TRBD1. Germline V gene sequence: CDR1 SQVTM, CDR2 ANQGSEA. The CDR3 extends over 14 amino acids. The V segment lost 5 bases and the J segment 0 bases; nucleotides outside the gene matches: 2. Here the CDR3 DNA reads TGCAGCGTTCAGGGACAGGGCTCCTACAATGAGCAGTTCTTC. It translates to CSVQGQGSYNEQFF.

The chain joins TRBV19 to TRBJ2-2; unclear D gene. The CDR3 has 12 residues. Looked up from germline, CDR1 is LNHDA and CDR2 is SQIVND (reference sequence). The ends were cut back, 5 bases at V and 2 bases at J, with 3 bases in the middle. The CDR3 region is CASSHNTGELFF. In DNA form, the CDR3 reads TGTGCCAGTAGTCATAACACCGGGGAGCTGTTTTTT. The variable domain in full, completed from reference TRBV19 and TRBJ2-2, reads DGGITQSPKYLFRKEGQNVTLSCEQNLNHDAMYWYRQDPGQGLRLIYYSQIVNDFQKGDIAEGYSVSREKKESFPLTVTSAQKNPTAFYLCASSHNTGELFFGEGSRLTVL.

The CDR3 DNA reads as TGTGCCAGCAGCCCCTCCAGAGGGACAGGAAACAATGAGCAGTTCTTC. It yields the protein CASSPSRGTGNNEQFF. The V call is TRBV9, the J call TRBJ2-1; TRBD1 aligns across 8 bases. Trimming cost V 4 bases and J 5 bases; bases outside gene matches: 11. CDR1 SGDLS and CDR2 YYNGEE come from the germline V gene. The CDR3 is 16 residues long.

The chain is built from TRBV2 and TRBJ1-2; possible D gene TRBD1, 5 bases. Deletions cut 2 bases from V and 3 bases from J, with 10 bases between. Germline V gene lookup returns CDR1 SNHLY and CDR2 FYNNEI. This CDR3 spans 14 amino acids. CDR3 sequence: CASSEQGRDYGYTF. CDR3 in DNA: TGTGCCAGCAGTGAACAGGGCAGAGACTATGGCTACACCTTC.

The chain couples TRBV6-6 to TRBJ1-1; no clear D. V was pared by 6 bases and J by 4 bases, with 12 bases between. CDR3 length: 13 residues. Germline loops: CDR1 MNHNY, CDR2 SVGAGI (reference sequence). CDR3 DNA: TGTGCCAGCAGGACCGGGGAGGGCACTGAAGCTTTCTTT. This encodes CASRTGEGTEAFF.

This chain connects TRBV29-1 to TRBJ2-1; 10 nucleotides align to TRBD2. There are 17 residues in the CDR3. The V and J ends lost 6 bases and 3 bases, in that order; junction bases with no gene match: 14. Germline V CDR1 and CDR2: SQVTM, ANQGSEA. The CDR3 reads CSVQGAGSGRGYNEQFF. DNA for the CDR3: TGCAGCGTCCAGGGAGCCGGGAGCGGGAGGGGCTACAATGAGCAGTTCTTC.

Written as DNA, the CDR3 is TGTGCCAGCAGGAGACCGGGACAGGGTAATTCACCCCTCCACTTT. It yields the protein CASRRPGQGNSPLHF. The J gene is TRBJ1-6, the V gene TRBV6-5, with TRBD1 identical over 9 bases. This CDR3 has 15 amino acids. V lost 6 bases, J lost 6 bases, and 6 bases stayed unmatched. Germline V gives CDR1 MNHEY, CDR2 SVGAGI.

CDR3 loop: CSVGGGEGNEQFF. CDR3 coding DNA: TGCAGCGTTGGAGGGGGGGAAGGCAATGAGCAGTTCTTC. V is TRBV29-1 and J is TRBJ2-1, with a weak D call TRBD2 (7 bases). The germline V and J ends were trimmed by 4 bases and 6 bases, with 13 bases remaining between them. CDR3 length equals 13 residues. The V gene's germline CDR1 is SQVTM and CDR2 ANQGSEA.

The rearrangement uses TRBV5-4 and TRBJ2-3; the match to TRBD1 covers 7 bases. From germline, CDR1 is SGHNT and CDR2 YYREEE (reference sequence). This CDR3 spans 15 amino acids. V lost 4 bases to trimming and J lost 2 bases; unmatched junction nucleotides: 7. The CDR3 nucleotides are TGTGCCAGCAGCACCCGGGACAGCGTCACAGATACGCAGTATTTT. It encodes CASSTRDSVTDTQYF.

This chain joins TRBV19 and TRBJ2-1; 8 positions match TRBD2. The CDR3 totals 16 residues. The J segment lost 3 bases and the V segment lost 3 bases, leaving 7 bases of the junction unmatched. Germline V gene data show CDR1 as LNHDA and CDR2 as SQIVND (reference sequence). Here the CDR3 reads CASSISSAGGYNEQFF. The CDR3 DNA follows: TGTGCCAGTAGTATTTCATCCGCGGGGGGCTACAATGAGCAGTTCTTC.

V usage is TRBV5-4 and J usage is TRBJ2-1; TRBD2 might be the D (5 bases). The CDR3 runs to 13 residues. Deletions cut 5 bases from V and 6 bases from J, with 12 bases between. Germline CDR1 and CDR2: SGHNT and YYREEE (reference sequence). DNA for the CDR3: TGTGCCAGCAGTCCGACTAACCTCAATGAGCAGTTCTTC. This gives the protein CASSPTNLNEQFF.

The chain couples TRBV28 to TRBJ2-1; 7 bases line up with TRBD1. Germline CDR1 MDHEN, CDR2 SYDVKM. The CDR3 loop spans 13 amino acids. The V and J ends lost 8 bases and 4 bases, in that order; junction bases with no gene match: 5. This chain's CDR3 is CASQRTGYNEQFF. DNA of the CDR3: TGTGCCAGCCAAAGGACAGGATACAATGAGCAGTTCTTC.

The V gene is TRBV7-6, the J gene TRBJ2-5; TRBD2 matches 7 bases. Unmatched junction bases numbered 4, after V lost 1 base and J lost 5 bases. This CDR3 is 14 amino acids long. Germline V gene data show CDR1 as SGHVS and CDR2 as FNYEAQ. The CDR3 bases are TGTGCCAGCAGCTTAGTACTAGCGAGCGAGACCCAGTACTTC. Amino acid sequence: CASSLVLASETQYF.

The chain recombines TRBV30 with TRBJ1-4, with D unresolved. Germline values: CDR1 GTSNPN, CDR2 SVGIG (reference sequence). V gave up 0 bases and J gave up 7 bases, with 18 bases separating them. CDR3 length: 16 amino acids. As DNA, the CDR3 is TGTGCCTGGAGTGTAGCCGGAGTGAGGTTTAGTGAAAAACTGTTTTTT. It specifies CAWSVAGVRFSEKLFF.

The CDR3 bases are TGTGCCAGCAGCTTAGGCGAGCGGGGAGGCTCCTATAATTCACCCCTCCACTTT. It encodes CASSLGERGGSYNSPLHF. This chain uses TRBV7-2 with TRBJ1-6; D is uncertain. The V end lost 1 base, the J end lost 0 bases, and 13 bases lay between the germline ends. Looked up from germline, CDR1 is SGHTA and CDR2 is FQGNSA. This CDR3 is 18 amino acids long.

The chain uses TRBV11-2 and TRBJ2-5, with 7 bases fitting TRBD1. Germline CDR1 is SGHAT and CDR2 is FQNNGV. The CDR3 totals 14 residues. J was trimmed by 7 bases and V by 5 bases; bases with no gene match: 10. Here the CDR3 DNA reads TGTGCCAGCAGCCTGGACAGGAGTTCTTGGACCCAGTACTTC. It yields the protein CASSLDRSSWTQYF.

DNA of the CDR3: TGTGCCAGCTCACCACCGCCTACCGGGGCCAACGTCCTGACTTTC. The encoded protein is CASSPPPTGANVLTF. The V gene is TRBV18, the J gene TRBJ2-6; no clear D gene. There are 15 residues in the CDR3. V lost 0 bases and J lost 4, with 7 bases in between. Germline V gene sequence: CDR1 KGHSH, CDR2 LQKENI.

This rearrangement joins TRBV4-2 to TRBJ2-3; 7 bases map to TRBD2. The CDR3 is 16 amino acids. V was pared by 4 bases and J by 0 bases, with 7 bases of the junction left unmatched. Germline V gives CDR1 LGHNA, CDR2 YNFKEQ. CDR3 sequence (DNA): TGTGCCAGCAGCCTAGGGACTACTCCAAGCACAGATACGCAGTATTTT. Its translation: CASSLGTTPSTDTQYF.

The V gene is TRBV7-2, the J gene TRBJ2-5, with 7 bases lining up with TRBD1. CDR1 is SGHTA, CDR2 FQGNSA, per germline. V shed 1 base, J shed 2 bases, and the junction held 4 bases outside the gene matches. This CDR3 is built from 15 residues. As DNA, the CDR3 is TGTGCCAGCAGCTTAGGGCCGGACAGGCAAGAGACCCAGTACTTC. Translated, it gives CASSLGPDRQETQYF.

The chain joins TRBV6-1 to TRBJ2-5, with D maybe TRBD1 (6 bases). The CDR3 sequence is 13 residues long. Germline V CDR1 and CDR2: MNHNS, SASEGT. With 2 bases removed from V and 5 bases from J, the gap between germline ends came to 9 bases. CDR3: CASSEYQGETQYF. CDR3 DNA: TGTGCCAGCAGTGAATACCAGGGGGAGACCCAGTACTTC.

This sequence joins TRBV30 and TRBJ2-5, with D unclear. Trimming took off 1 base at V and 4 bases at J, with 10 bases between the two ends. The CDR3 contains 13 residues. Germline V CDR1 and CDR2: GTSNPN, SVGIG (reference sequence). The CDR3 region has the DNA TGTGCCTGGAGTGACTCCGGGTTAGAGACCCAGTACTTC. This translates into CAWSDSGLETQYF.